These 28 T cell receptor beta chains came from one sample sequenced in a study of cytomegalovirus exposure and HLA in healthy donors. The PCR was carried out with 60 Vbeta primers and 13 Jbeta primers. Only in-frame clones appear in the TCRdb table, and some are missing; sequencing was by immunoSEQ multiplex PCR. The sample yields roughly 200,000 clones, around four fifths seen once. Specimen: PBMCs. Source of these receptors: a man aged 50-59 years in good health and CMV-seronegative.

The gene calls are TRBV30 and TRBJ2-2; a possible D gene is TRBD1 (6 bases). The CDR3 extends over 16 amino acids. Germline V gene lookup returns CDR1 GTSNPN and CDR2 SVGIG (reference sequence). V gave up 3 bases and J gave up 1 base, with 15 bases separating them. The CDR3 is CAWRRQVTRNTGELFF. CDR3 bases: TGTGCCTGGAGGCGACAGGTGACTCGGAACACCGGGGAGCTGTTTTTT.

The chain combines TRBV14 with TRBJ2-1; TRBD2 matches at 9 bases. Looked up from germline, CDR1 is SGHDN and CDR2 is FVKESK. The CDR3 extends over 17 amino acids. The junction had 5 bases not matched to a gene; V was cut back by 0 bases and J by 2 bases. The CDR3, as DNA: TGTGCCAGCAGCCAAGAATCCCGACTAGCGGCCTACAATGAGCAGTTCTTC. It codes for CASSQESRLAAYNEQFF.

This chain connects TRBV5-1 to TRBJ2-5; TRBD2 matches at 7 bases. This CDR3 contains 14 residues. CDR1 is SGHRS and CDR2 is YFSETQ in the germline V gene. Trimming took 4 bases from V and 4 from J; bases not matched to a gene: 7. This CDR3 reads CASSLQGGSETQYF. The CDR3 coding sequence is TGCGCCAGCAGCCTGCAGGGAGGGTCAGAGACCCAGTACTTC.

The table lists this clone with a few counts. The CDR3 region is CASSLWASGSGGKNIQYF. The CDR3 DNA follows: TGTGCCAGCAGTTTATGGGCTAGCGGGAGCGGGGGGAAAAACATTCAGTACTTC. This chain uses TRBV27 with TRBJ2-4; 10 bases match TRBD2. With 1 base clipped from V and 4 bases from J, the junction kept 10 bases outside the gene matches. This CDR3 spans 18 amino acids. Germline CDR1 is MNHEY and CDR2 is SMNVEV (reference sequence).

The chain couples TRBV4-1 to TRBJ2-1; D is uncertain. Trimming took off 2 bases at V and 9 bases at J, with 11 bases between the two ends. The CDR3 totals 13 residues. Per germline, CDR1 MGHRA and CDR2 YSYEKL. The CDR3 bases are TGCGCCAGCAGCCAACCTATTAGTACTGAGCAGTTCTTC. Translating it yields CASSQPISTEQFF.

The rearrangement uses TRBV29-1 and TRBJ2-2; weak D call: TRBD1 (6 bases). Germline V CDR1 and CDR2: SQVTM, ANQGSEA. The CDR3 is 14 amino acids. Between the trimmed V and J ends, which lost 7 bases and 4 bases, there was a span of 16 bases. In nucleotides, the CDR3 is TGCAGCGGAGGACAGAGCGGTCGCACCGGGGAGCTGTTTTTT. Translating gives CSGGQSGRTGELFF.

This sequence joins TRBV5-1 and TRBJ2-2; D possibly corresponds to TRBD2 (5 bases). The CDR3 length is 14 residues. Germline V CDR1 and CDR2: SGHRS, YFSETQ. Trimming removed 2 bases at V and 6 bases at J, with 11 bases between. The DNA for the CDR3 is TGCGCCAGCAGCTTAGGCCTAGCTCCCGGGGAGCTGTTTTTT. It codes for CASSLGLAPGELFF.

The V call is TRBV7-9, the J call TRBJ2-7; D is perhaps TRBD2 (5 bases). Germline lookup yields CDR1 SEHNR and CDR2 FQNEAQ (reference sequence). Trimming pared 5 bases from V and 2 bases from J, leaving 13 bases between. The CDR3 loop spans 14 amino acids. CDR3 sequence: CASSASLAAYEQYF. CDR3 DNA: TGTGCCAGCAGCGCGAGCCTAGCCGCCTACGAGCAGTACTTC. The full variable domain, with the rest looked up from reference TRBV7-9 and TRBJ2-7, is DTGVSQNPRHKITKRGQNVTFRCDPISEHNRLYWYRQTLGQGPEFLTYFQNEAQLEKSRLLSDRFSAERPKGSFSTLEIQRTEQGDSAMYLCASSASLAAYEQYFGPGTRLTVT.

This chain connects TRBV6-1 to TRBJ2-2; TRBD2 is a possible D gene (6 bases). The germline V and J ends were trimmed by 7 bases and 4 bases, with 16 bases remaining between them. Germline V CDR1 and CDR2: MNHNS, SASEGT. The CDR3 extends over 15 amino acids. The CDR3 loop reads CASNWQRAGTGELFF. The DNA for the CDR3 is TGTGCCAGCAACTGGCAGCGGGCGGGCACCGGGGAGCTGTTTTTT.

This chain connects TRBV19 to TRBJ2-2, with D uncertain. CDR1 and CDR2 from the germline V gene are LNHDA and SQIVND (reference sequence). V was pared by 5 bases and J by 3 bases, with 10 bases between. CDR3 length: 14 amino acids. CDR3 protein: CASSFDTYTGELFF. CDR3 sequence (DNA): TGTGCCAGTAGTTTCGACACATACACCGGGGAGCTGTTTTTT.

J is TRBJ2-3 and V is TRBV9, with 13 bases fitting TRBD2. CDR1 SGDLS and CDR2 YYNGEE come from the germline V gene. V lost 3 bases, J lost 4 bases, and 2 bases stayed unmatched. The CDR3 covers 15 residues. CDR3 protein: CASSETSGRADTQYF. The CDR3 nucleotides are TGTGCCAGCAGCGAAACTAGCGGGAGGGCAGATACGCAGTATTTT. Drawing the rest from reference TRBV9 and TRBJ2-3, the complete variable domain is DSGVTQTPKHLITATGQRVTLRCSPRSGDLSVYWYQQSLDQGLQFLIQYYNGEERAKGNILERFSAQQFPDLHSELNLSSLELGDSALYFCASSETSGRADTQYFGPGTRLTVL.

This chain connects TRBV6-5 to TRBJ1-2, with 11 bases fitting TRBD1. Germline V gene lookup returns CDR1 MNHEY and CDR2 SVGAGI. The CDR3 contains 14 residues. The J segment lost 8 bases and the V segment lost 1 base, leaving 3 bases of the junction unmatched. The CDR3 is CASSYFGTGGGYTF. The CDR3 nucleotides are TGTGCCAGCAGTTACTTTGGGACAGGGGGAGGCTACACCTTC.

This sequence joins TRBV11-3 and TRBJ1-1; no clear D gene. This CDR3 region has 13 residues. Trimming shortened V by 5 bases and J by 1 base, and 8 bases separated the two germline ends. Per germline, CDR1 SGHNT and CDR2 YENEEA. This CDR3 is CASSRGGNTEAFF. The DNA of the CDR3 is TGTGCCAGCAGCCGAGGCGGGAACACTGAAGCTTTCTTT.

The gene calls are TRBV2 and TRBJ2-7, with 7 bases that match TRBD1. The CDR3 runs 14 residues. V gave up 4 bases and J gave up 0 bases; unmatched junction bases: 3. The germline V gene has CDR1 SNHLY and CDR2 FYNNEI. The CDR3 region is CASSAQGTSYEQYF. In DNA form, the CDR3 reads TGTGCCAGCAGTGCACAGGGGACCTCCTACGAGCAGTACTTC.

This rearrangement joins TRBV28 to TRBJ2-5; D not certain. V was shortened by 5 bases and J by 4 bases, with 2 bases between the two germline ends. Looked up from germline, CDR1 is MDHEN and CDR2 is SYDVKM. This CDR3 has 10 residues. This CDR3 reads CASSRETQYF. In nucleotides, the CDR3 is TGTGCCAGCAGTCGAGAGACCCAGTACTTC. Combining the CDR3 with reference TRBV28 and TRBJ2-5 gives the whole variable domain DVKVTQSSRYLVKRTGEKVFLECVQDMDHENMFWYRQDPGLGLRLIYFSYDVKMKEKGDIPEGYSVSREKKERFSLILESASTNQTSMYLCASSRETQYFGPGTRLLVL.

DNA for the CDR3: TGTGCCAGTAGACAGTACAATGAGCAGTTCTTC. This encodes CASRQYNEQFF. The chain links TRBV19 to TRBJ2-1; D remains unclear. Germline-derived CDR1 and CDR2 are LNHDA and SQIVND (reference sequence). The V end lost 6 bases, the J end lost 4 bases, and 4 bases lay between the germline ends. The CDR3 runs to 11 residues.

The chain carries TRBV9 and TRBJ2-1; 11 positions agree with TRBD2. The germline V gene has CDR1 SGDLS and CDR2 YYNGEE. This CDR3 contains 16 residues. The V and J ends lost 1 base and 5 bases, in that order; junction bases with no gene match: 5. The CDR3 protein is CASSVTGTSGNNEQFF. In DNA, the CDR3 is TGTGCCAGCAGCGTAACCGGGACTAGCGGTAACAATGAGCAGTTCTTC.

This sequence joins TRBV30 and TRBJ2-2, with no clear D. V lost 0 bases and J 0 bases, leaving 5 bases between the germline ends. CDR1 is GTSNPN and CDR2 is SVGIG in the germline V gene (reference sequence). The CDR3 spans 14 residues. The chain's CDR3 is CAWSVRANTGELFF. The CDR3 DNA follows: TGTGCCTGGAGTGTACGGGCGAACACCGGGGAGCTGTTTTTT.

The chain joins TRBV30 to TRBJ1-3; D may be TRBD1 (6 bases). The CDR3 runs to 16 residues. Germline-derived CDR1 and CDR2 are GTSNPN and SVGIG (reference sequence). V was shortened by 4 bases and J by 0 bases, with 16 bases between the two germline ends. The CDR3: CAWNRGGGLSGNTIYF. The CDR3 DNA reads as TGTGCCTGGAACCGAGGGGGGGGCCTCTCTGGAAACACCATATATTTT.

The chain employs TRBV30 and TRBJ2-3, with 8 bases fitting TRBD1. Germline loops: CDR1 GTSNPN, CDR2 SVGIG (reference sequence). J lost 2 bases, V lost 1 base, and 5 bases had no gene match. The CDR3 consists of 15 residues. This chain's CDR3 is CAWSGQGRPTDTQYF. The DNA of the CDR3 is TGTGCCTGGAGTGGACAGGGGAGACCCACAGATACGCAGTATTTT.

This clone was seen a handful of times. The CDR3 DNA reads as TGTGCCAGCAGCTTGACTGCTGCGGGAGAGACCCAGTACTTC. Encoded protein: CASSLTAAGETQYF. The V and J genes are TRBV7-3 and TRBJ2-5, with D possibly being TRBD2 (5 bases). V dropped 3 bases and J dropped 4 bases, with 12 bases sitting between them. The CDR3 is 14 residues long. Germline values: CDR1 SGHTA, CDR2 FQGTGA.

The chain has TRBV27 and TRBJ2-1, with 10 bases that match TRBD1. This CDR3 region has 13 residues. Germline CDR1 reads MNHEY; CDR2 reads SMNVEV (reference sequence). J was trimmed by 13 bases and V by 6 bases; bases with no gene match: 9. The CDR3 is CASSRTGGNSQFF. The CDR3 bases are TGTGCCAGCAGCCGGACAGGGGGAAATTCTCAGTTCTTC.

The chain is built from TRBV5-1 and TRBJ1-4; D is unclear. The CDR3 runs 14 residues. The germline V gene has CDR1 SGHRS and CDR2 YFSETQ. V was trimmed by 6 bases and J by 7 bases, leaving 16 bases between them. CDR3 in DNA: TGCGCCAGCAAGCCCGGTCTAAGTAGTGAAAAACTGTTTTTT. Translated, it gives CASKPGLSSEKLFF.

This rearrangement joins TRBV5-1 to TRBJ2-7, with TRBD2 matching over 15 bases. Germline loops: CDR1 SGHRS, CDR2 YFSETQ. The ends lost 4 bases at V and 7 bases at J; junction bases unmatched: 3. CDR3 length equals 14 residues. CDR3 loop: CASSLGTSGREQYF. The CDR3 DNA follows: TGCGCCAGCAGCCTCGGGACTAGCGGGAGGGAGCAGTACTTC. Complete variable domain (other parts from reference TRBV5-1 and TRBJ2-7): KAGVTQTPRYLIKTRGQQVTLSCSPISGHRSVSWYQQTPGQGLQFLFEYFSETQRNKGNFPGRFSGRQFSNSRSEMNVSTLELGDSALYLCASSLGTSGREQYFGPGTRLTVT.

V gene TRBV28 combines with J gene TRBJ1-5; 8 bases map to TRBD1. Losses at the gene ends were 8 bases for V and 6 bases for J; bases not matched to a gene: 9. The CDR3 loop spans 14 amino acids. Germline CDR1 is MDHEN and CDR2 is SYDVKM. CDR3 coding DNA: TGTGCCAGCGGAGGGGCAGGGGGCCTTCAGCCCCAGCATTTT. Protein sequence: CASGGAGGLQPQHF.

CDR3: CASSHLGGDTQYF. In DNA, the CDR3 is TGTGCCAGCAGCCACCTAGGGGGAGATACGCAGTATTTT. V is TRBV14 and J is TRBJ2-3; a weak D match, TRBD1 (6 bases). The V gene's germline CDR1 is SGHDN and CDR2 FVKESK. CDR3 length equals 13 residues. Trimming pared 3 bases from V and 5 bases from J, leaving 9 bases between.

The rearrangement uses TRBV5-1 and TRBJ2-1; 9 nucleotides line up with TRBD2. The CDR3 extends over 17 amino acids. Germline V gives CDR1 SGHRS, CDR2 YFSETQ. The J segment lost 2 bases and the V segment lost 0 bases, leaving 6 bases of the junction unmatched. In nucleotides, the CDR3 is TGCGCCAGCAGCTTGGGAATGACTAGCGGCGCCTACAATGAGCAGTTCTTC. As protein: CASSLGMTSGAYNEQFF.

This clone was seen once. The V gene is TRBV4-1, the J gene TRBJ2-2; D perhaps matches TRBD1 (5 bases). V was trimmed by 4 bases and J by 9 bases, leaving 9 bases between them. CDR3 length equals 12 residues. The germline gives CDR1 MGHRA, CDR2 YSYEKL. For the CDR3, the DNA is TGCGCCAGCAGCCCCCAGGGCTGGGAGCTGTTTTTT. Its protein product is CASSPQGWELFF.